The TCR beta chain under discussion was sequenced for a study of blood T cell repertoires in COVID-19. Patients of the Seattle cohort, enrolled during active infection, were followed longitudinally. Original data processing: Nucleated cell counts were estimated from reference gene primer amplification. Repertoires were generated with immunoSEQ multiplex PCR, while TCRdb's copy carries only in-frame clones and drops some. The V and J calls and clone size come from that table; D and trimming were worked out from the DNA. The repertoire holds 220,000 or so clones, approximately 78% seen once, with over 7% in the top ten. From germline, CDR1 is SGHRS and CDR2 YFSETQ. V dropped 1 base and J dropped 1; count of bases not matched to a gene: 3. CDR3 length: 15 residues.

Sequenced input: peripheral blood. V and J are TRBV5-1 and TRBJ1-1; 8 bases agree with TRBD1. This sequence was found in a woman older than 75 with COVID-19, enrolled during active disease. CDR3 protein: CASSLQGAGNTEAFF. The DNA of the CDR3 is TGCGCCAGCAGCTTGCAGGGGGCTGGGAACACTGAAGCTTTCTTT.